This T cell receptor beta chain came from a study of regulatory T cells in long-lasting Graves disease. Findings and caveats of the study: Study was limited to peripheral blood, excluding thyroid tissue. It was in persistent disease that TRBV28, TRBJ1-2 and TRBJ2-5 were favored.

This clonotype appeared a few times. The antigen remains unidentified. This CDR3 has 13 amino acids. Germline V CDR1 and CDR2: LNHDA, SQIVND (reference sequence). The V segment lost 9 bases and the J segment 7 bases; nucleotides outside the gene matches: 11. Library construction for TCR beta used iRepertoire HTBI primers and Arm-PCR of CDR3 regions. TCRdb processed the multiplex PCR reads anew with MiXCR; each CDR3 protein has one entry. The sample contains 500,000 to 700,000 distinct CDR3 sequences, around 32% of which appear only once. Time point noted: persistent/refractory GD, antithyroid drugs over 5 years with positive TRAb. PBMC RNA was the source of the TCR library.

This receptor was identified in a female donor with Graves disease. The chain couples TRBV19 to TRBJ2-7, with TRBD1 matching over 8 bases. This specimen consisted of peripheral blood mononuclear cells (PBMCs), obtained when the disease was refractory, from a patient treated with antithyroid drugs. CDR3 residues: CASAQGGGLEQYF. DNA for the CDR3: TGTGCCAGCGCACAGGGGGGCGGCCTGGAGCAGTACTTC.